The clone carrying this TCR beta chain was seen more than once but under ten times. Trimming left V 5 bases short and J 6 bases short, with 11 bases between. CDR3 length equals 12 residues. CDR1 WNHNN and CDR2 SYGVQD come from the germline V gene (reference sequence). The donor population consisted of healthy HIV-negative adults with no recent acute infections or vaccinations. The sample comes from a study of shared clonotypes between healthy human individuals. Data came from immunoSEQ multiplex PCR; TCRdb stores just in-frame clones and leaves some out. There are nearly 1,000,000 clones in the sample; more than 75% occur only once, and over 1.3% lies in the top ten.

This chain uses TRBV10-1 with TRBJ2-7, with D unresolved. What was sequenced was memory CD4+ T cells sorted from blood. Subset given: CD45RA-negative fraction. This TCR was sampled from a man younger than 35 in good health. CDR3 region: CASSNSLGEQYF. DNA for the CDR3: TGCGCCAGCAGTAACAGTCTAGGCGAGCAGTACTTC.